Following are 30 T cell receptor beta chains from one sample sequenced in a study of cytomegalovirus exposure and HLA in healthy donors (dated by TCRdb to between 2016 and 2019). The protocol used for the library was the immunoSEQ multiplex PCR assay. For the multiplex PCR, a mixture combining 60 forward primers for TCR Vbeta segments and 13 reverse primers for TCR Jbeta segments was used. Entries here come from immuneACCESS through TCRdb and include only in-frame sequences with V and J called. Some clones fail to appear in such tables; in the studies checked, an unresolved V gene covers under half of the shortfall, and the cause of the remainder is unknown. The sample profile shows about 140,000 clones; roughly 77% of them were found once. The top ten clones comprise about 3% of the sample. Input material: PBMCs. These receptors all stem from a man aged 35 to 55 in good health and CMV-seronegative.

The V call is TRBV19, the J call TRBJ2-3; 8 positions match TRBD1. Germline trimming cut 5 bases from V and 0 bases from J; bases unmatched to any gene: 7. The CDR3 loop spans 16 amino acids. Germline V gene data show CDR1 as LNHDA and CDR2 as SQIVND (reference sequence). The CDR3 bases are TGTGCCAGTAGTTCTTGGGACAGGTTTAGCACAGATACGCAGTATTTT. Protein product: CASSSWDRFSTDTQYF.

This clone was seen a single time. CDR3 region: CASSLGGDTEAFF. CDR3 DNA sequence: TGTGCCAGCAGCTTAGGGGGGGACACTGAAGCTTTCTTT. This chain joins TRBV7-3 and TRBJ1-1; possibly TRBD1 for D (5 bases). V lost 2 bases and J lost 3, with 7 bases in between. Looked up from germline, CDR1 is SGHTA and CDR2 is FQGTGA. The CDR3 totals 13 residues.

The V call is TRBV27, the J call TRBJ2-1, with 11 bases matching TRBD1. Germline V lookup: CDR1 MNHEY, CDR2 SMNVEV (reference sequence). With 1 base clipped from V and 8 bases from J, the junction kept 7 bases outside the gene matches. This CDR3 comprises 16 residues. CDR3 sequence: CASSLWGTGGDDEQFF. DNA for the CDR3: TGTGCCAGCAGTTTATGGGGGACAGGGGGAGACGATGAGCAGTTCTTC.

There are a few counts of this clone. V and J are TRBV10-3 and TRBJ1-5; no firm D call. CDR3 length: 13 residues. Trimming took 3 bases from V and 5 from J, leaving 8 bases between them. Germline V lookup: CDR1 ENHRY, CDR2 SYGVKD. The CDR3 is CAISDVGDQPQHF. The CDR3 DNA is TGTGCCATCAGTGATGTCGGAGATCAGCCCCAGCATTTT.

This sequence joins TRBV18 and TRBJ1-6, with 10 bases matching TRBD1. V lost 2 bases, J lost 8 bases, and 3 bases stayed unmatched. Germline assignment: CDR1 KGHSH and CDR2 LQKENI. This CDR3 has 15 residues. The CDR3 here is CASSPGTGEHSPLHF. The CDR3 DNA reads TGTGCCAGCTCACCAGGGACAGGGGAGCATTCACCCCTCCACTTT.

Written as DNA, the CDR3 is TGCGCCAGCAGCCAAGGGGACAGGGGCGCTAATGAGCAGTTCTTC. Translated, it gives CASSQGDRGANEQFF. The V call is TRBV4-3, the J call TRBJ2-1; 10 bases agree with TRBD1. The CDR3 sequence is 15 residues long. CDR1 LGHNA and CDR2 YSLEER come from the germline V gene. The J segment lost 7 bases and the V segment lost 1 base, leaving 4 bases of the junction unmatched.

The V and J genes are TRBV15 and TRBJ1-5; 7 bases agree with TRBD1. CDR1 LNHNV and CDR2 YYDKDF come from the germline V gene (reference sequence). CDR3 size: 14 residues. V shed 3 bases, J shed 6 bases, and the junction held 5 bases outside the gene matches. For the CDR3, the DNA is TGTGCCACCAGCAGTTGGACAGGCAGTCAGCCCCAGCATTTT. Its translation: CATSSWTGSQPQHF. The full variable domain, in which reference TRBV15 and TRBJ1-5 provide the parts outside the CDR3, is DAMVIQNPRYQVTQFGKPVTLSCSQTLNHNVMYWYQQKSSQAPKLLFHYYDKDFNNEADTPDNFQSRRPNTSFCFLDIRSPGLGDTAMYLCATSSWTGSQPQHFGDGTRLSIL.

V gene TRBV6-4 combines with J gene TRBJ2-1; TRBD2 matches at 9 bases. The CDR3 has 15 residues. Germline CDR1 reads MRHNA; CDR2 reads SNTAGT. The V segment lost 5 bases and the J segment 8 bases; nucleotides outside the gene matches: 10. The CDR3 region has the DNA TGTGCCAGCAGTAAAGAGGCGGGGGGGCCTCATGAGCAGTTCTTC. Encoded protein: CASSKEAGGPHEQFF.

In this sample, this clone turned up once. The rearrangement uses TRBV7-9 and TRBJ1-1; TRBD1 aligns across 8 bases. Trimming removed 4 bases from V and 2 bases from J; junction bases left unmatched: 9. Per germline, CDR1 SEHNR and CDR2 FQNEAQ (reference sequence). The CDR3 totals 16 residues. Written as DNA, the CDR3 is TGTGCCAGCAGCTGGGGGACAGGACCTCCAAACACTGAAGCTTTCTTT. Amino acids: CASSWGTGPPNTEAFF.

Details on this clone: One end of the junction varies from germline; a read error may be responsible. The J gene is TRBJ2-7, the V gene TRBV7-9; D is possibly TRBD1 (5 bases). The germline V gene encodes CDR1 SEHNR and CDR2 FQNEAQ (reference sequence). The CDR3 sequence is 13 residues long. The DNA for the CDR3 is TGTTCCAGCAGCTTAGCACTGGGGCACGAGCAGTACTTC. It is translated as CSSSLALGHEQYF.

This rearrangement joins TRBV30 to TRBJ1-1, with unresolved D. CDR1 is GTSNPN and CDR2 is SVGIG in the germline V gene (reference sequence). There are 12 residues in the CDR3. V lost 2 bases to trimming and J lost 11 bases, with 15 bases between them. This CDR3 reads CAWSSSRLLAFF. CDR3 DNA sequence: TGTGCCTGGAGTTCTAGCCGCCTCCTGGCTTTCTTT. Full variable domain (remainder filled in from reference TRBV30 and TRBJ1-1): SQTIHQWPATLVQPVGSPLSLECTVEGTSNPNLYWYRQAAGRGLQLLFYSVGIGQISSEVPQNLSASRPQDRQFILSSKKLLLSDSGFYLCAWSSSRLLAFFGQGTRLTVV.

The chain links TRBV28 to TRBJ1-4; D may be TRBD1 (5 bases). Per germline, CDR1 MDHEN and CDR2 SYDVKM. CDR3 size: 16 residues. The germline V and J ends were trimmed by 6 bases and 5 bases, with 19 bases remaining between them. In nucleotides, the CDR3 is TGTGCCAGCAGGCCTCGGGGGGTCACCGTAAATGAAAAACTGTTTTTT. Translation: CASRPRGVTVNEKLFF.

This clone was seen only once. The rearrangement uses TRBV15 and TRBJ2-1; 11 bases match TRBD1. J was trimmed by 3 bases and V by 5 bases; bases with no gene match: 6. The CDR3 covers 16 residues. CDR1 is LNHNV, CDR2 YYDKDF, per germline (reference sequence). CDR3 coding DNA: TGTGCCACCAGCGCCCGGGACAGGGGGATCTACAATGAGCAGTTCTTC. Translated, it gives CATSARDRGIYNEQFF.

The gene calls are TRBV14 and TRBJ2-2, with 11 bases identical to TRBD1. Germline V gives CDR1 SGHDN, CDR2 FVKESK. The V segment lost 6 bases and the J segment 7 bases; nucleotides outside the gene matches: 10. The CDR3 runs to 16 residues. CDR3 DNA sequence: TGTGCCAGCAGTCTCGAGGACAGGGGGCTAGTCGGGGAGCTGTTTTTT. It yields the protein CASSLEDRGLVGELFF.

In this sample, this clone turned up a few times. The chain combines TRBV5-1 with TRBJ2-7; TRBD2 might be the D (5 bases). The CDR3 has 14 amino acids. V lost 4 bases, J lost 0 bases, and 11 bases lay in between. CDR1 and CDR2 (germline): SGHRS, YFSETQ. This CDR3 is CASSVEGSSYEQYF. The CDR3 bases are TGCGCCAGCAGCGTTGAGGGTTCCTCCTACGAGCAGTACTTC. Full variable domain (missing parts from reference TRBV5-1 and TRBJ2-7): KAGVTQTPRYLIKTRGQQVTLSCSPISGHRSVSWYQQTPGQGLQFLFEYFSETQRNKGNFPGRFSGRQFSNSRSEMNVSTLELGDSALYLCASSVEGSSYEQYFGPGTRLTVT.

This clone appeared a few times. The chain recombines TRBV4-3 with TRBJ2-7, with D perhaps matching TRBD2 (5 bases). The CDR3 loop spans 14 amino acids. Germline CDR1 LGHNA, CDR2 YSLEER. V lost 3 bases and J 2 bases, leaving 11 bases between the germline ends. The DNA for the CDR3 is TGCGCCAGCAGCCAGGCCCCGGGGACCTACGAGCAGTACTTC. It yields the protein CASSQAPGTYEQYF.

The chain combines TRBV19 with TRBJ1-6; TRBD1 matches at 9 bases. This CDR3 region has 13 residues. CDR1 and CDR2 (germline): LNHDA, SQIVND (reference sequence). J lost 9 bases, V lost 3 bases, and 0 bases had no gene match. The CDR3 nucleotides read TGTGCCAGTAGTATGGACAGGGGTTCACCCCTCCACTTT. It is translated as CASSMDRGSPLHF.

The sample holds a few counts of this clone. The CDR3 nucleotides are TGTGCCAGCAGTGTGCACTCCCAACCTAATGAAAAACTGTTTTTT. This encodes CASSVHSQPNEKLFF. The chain joins TRBV2 to TRBJ1-4; D is unclear. Germline CDR1 and CDR2: SNHLY and FYNNEI. There are 15 residues in the CDR3. Trimming stripped 4 bases from V and 3 bases from J, with 12 bases between.

The V and J genes are TRBV7-9 and TRBJ2-7; TRBD2 matches 9 bases. After removal of 5 bases from V and 3 bases from J, the junction contained 5 bases not matched to a gene. This CDR3 has 14 residues. Germline V gene data show CDR1 as SEHNR and CDR2 as FQNEAQ (reference sequence). As DNA, the CDR3 is TGTGCCAGCAGCCCCAGCGGGGGGAGCTACGAGCAGTACTTC. This translates into CASSPSGGSYEQYF.

The rearrangement uses TRBV18 and TRBJ1-4; maybe TRBD1 (5 bases). This CDR3 is built from 17 residues. Germline lookup yields CDR1 KGHSH and CDR2 LQKENI. Deletions cut 3 bases from V and 5 bases from J, with 19 bases between. Written as DNA, the CDR3 is TGTGCCAGCTCACCCGAAAGACAGCTAGGGTTAAATGAAAAACTGTTTTTT. It yields the protein CASSPERQLGLNEKLFF.

This chain connects TRBV30 to TRBJ2-1, with TRBD1 as a possible D gene (6 bases). Germline CDR1 and CDR2: GTSNPN and SVGIG (reference sequence). Trimming removed 0 bases at V and 2 bases at J, with 8 bases between. The CDR3 contains 14 residues. CDR3 in amino acids: CAWSVQGTYNEQFF. The CDR3 nucleotides are TGTGCCTGGAGTGTACAGGGAACCTACAATGAGCAGTTCTTC. Full variable domain (remainder filled in from reference TRBV30 and TRBJ2-1): SQTIHQWPATLVQPVGSPLSLECTVEGTSNPNLYWYRQAAGRGLQLLFYSVGIGQISSEVPQNLSASRPQDRQFILSSKKLLLSDSGFYLCAWSVQGTYNEQFFGPGTRLTVL.

For this clone: One junction end does not reproduce the germline sequence, and a read error may be involved. The V call is TRBV5-1, the J call TRBJ2-7; D not resolved. From germline, CDR1 is SGHRS and CDR2 YFSETQ. This CDR3 has 15 amino acids. The CDR3 coding sequence is TGCGCCAGCAGCTTGGGCTCTCTTTTAACCTACGAGCGGTACTTC. Encoded protein: CASSLGSLLTYERYF.

The chain employs TRBV5-4 and TRBJ1-2; D gene unclear. CDR3 length: 14 residues. V lost 0 bases to trimming and J lost 4 bases, with 10 bases between them. Per germline, CDR1 SGHNT and CDR2 YYREEE (reference sequence). DNA for the CDR3: TGTGCCAGCAGCTTGGACAGTACTGTCTATGGCTACACCTTC. Its translation: CASSLDSTVYGYTF.

V and J are TRBV9 and TRBJ1-2, with D tentatively TRBD1 (5 bases). Trimming shortened V by 3 bases and J by 2 bases, and 14 bases separated the two germline ends. The CDR3 is made up of 15 amino acids. Germline CDR1 SGDLS, CDR2 YYNGEE. DNA of the CDR3: TGTGCCAGCAGCGCCCGGGGGTTATTAAACTATGGCTACACCTTC. Amino acids: CASSARGLLNYGYTF.

The chain combines TRBV19 with TRBJ2-6; D is possibly TRBD1 (6 bases). V gave up 10 bases and J gave up 2 bases, with 12 bases separating them. This CDR3 is built from 14 residues. Per the germline V gene, CDR1 is LNHDA and CDR2 is SQIVND (reference sequence). The CDR3 loop is CAIGGRTGANVLTF. The CDR3 DNA reads as TGTGCCATTGGGGGCAGAACTGGGGCCAACGTCCTGACTTTC.

V is TRBV19 and J is TRBJ1-2; the match to TRBD1 covers 7 bases. Germline assignment: CDR1 LNHDA and CDR2 SQIVND (reference sequence). This CDR3 comprises 16 residues. V lost 7 bases and J lost 1; bases outside the gene matches: 12. For the CDR3, the DNA is TGTGCCAGTACTCTTACTCCGGGACAGCTTAACTATGGCTACACCTTC. Translating gives CASTLTPGQLNYGYTF.

The chain links TRBV18 to TRBJ1-2; 8 nucleotides line up with TRBD1. Germline trimming cut 0 bases from V and 4 bases from J; bases unmatched to any gene: 7. Germline CDR1 is KGHSH and CDR2 is LQKENI. This CDR3 spans 16 amino acids. The CDR3 reads CASSPPPGQATYGYTF. CDR3 sequence (DNA): TGTGCCAGCTCACCACCCCCGGGACAGGCTACCTATGGCTACACCTTC.

The chain is built from TRBV5-1 and TRBJ1-1; D is unclear. Germline CDR1 is SGHRS and CDR2 is YFSETQ. This CDR3 comprises 15 residues. The ends were cut back, 4 bases at V and 1 base at J, with 14 bases in the middle. CDR3 in amino acids: CASSPLWERNTEAFF. The CDR3 nucleotides read TGCGCCAGCAGCCCCTTATGGGAGCGGAACACTGAAGCTTTCTTT.

The rearrangement joins TRBV9 to TRBJ2-6; 10 nucleotides line up with TRBD1. The V segment lost 4 bases and the J segment 0 bases; nucleotides outside the gene matches: 13. Germline V gives CDR1 SGDLS, CDR2 YYNGEE. The CDR3 runs to 20 residues. The CDR3 coding sequence is TGTGCCAGCAGCCTACATTCCGGGACAGGGGTTATCTCTGGGGCCAACGTCCTGACTTTC. Its translation: CASSLHSGTGVISGANVLTF.

The chain uses TRBV5-4 and TRBJ2-2, with 7 positions matching TRBD2. The CDR3 runs to 16 residues. J lost 0 bases, V lost 4 bases, and 6 bases had no gene match. CDR1 is SGHNT and CDR2 is YYREEE in the germline V gene (reference sequence). CDR3 sequence (DNA): TGTGCCAGCAGCAGGGATAGCGGGTCGAACACCGGGGAGCTGTTTTTT. This sequence encodes CASSRDSGSNTGELFF. The variable domain in full, with the rest retrieved from reference TRBV5-4 and TRBJ2-2, is ETGVTQSPTHLIKTRGQQVTLRCSSQSGHNTVSWYQQALGQGPQFIFQYYREEENGRGNFPPRFSGLQFPNYSSELNVNALELDDSALYLCASSRDSGSNTGELFFGEGSRLTVL.